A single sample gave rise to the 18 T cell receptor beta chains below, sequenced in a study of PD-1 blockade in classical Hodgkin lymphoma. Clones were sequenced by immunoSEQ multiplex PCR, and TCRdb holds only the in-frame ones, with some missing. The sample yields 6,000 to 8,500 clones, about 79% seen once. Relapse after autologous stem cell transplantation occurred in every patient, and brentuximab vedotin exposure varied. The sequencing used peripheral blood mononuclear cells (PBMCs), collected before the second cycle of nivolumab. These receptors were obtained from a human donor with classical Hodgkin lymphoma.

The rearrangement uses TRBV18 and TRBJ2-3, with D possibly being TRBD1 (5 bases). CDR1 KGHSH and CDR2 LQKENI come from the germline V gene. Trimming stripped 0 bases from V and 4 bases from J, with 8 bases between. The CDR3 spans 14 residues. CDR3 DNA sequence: TGTGCCAGCTCACCACCCCAGGGTGCAGATACGCAGTATTTT. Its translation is CASSPPQGADTQYF. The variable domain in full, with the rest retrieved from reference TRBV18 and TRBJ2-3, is NAGVMQNPRHLVRRRGQEARLRCSPMKGHSHVYWYRQLPEEGLKFMVYLQKENIIDESGMPKERFSAEFPKEGPSILRIQQVVRGDSAAYFCASSPPQGADTQYFGPGTRLTVL.

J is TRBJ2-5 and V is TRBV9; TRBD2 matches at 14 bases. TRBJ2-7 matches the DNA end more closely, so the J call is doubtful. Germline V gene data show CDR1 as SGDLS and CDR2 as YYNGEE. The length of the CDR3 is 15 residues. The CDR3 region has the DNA TGTGCCAGCAGCGTGACTAGCGGGAGGGTAGACGAGCAGTACTTC. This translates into CASSVTSGRVDEQYF.

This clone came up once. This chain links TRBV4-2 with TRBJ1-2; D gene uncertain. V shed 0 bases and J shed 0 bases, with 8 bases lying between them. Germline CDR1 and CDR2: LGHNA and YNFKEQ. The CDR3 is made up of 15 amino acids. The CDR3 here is CASSQDSNANYGYTF. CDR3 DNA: TGTGCCAGCAGCCAAGACAGCAACGCTAACTATGGCTACACCTTC.

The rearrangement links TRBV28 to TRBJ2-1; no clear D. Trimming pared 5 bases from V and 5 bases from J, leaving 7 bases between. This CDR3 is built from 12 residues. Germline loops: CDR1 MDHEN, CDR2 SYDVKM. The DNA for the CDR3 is TGTGCCAGCAGTCTCCCAAACAATGAGCAGTTCTTC. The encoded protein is CASSLPNNEQFF.

CDR3 sequence: CASSLAGTGGIRQFF. The DNA of the CDR3 is TGTGCCAGCAGCTTGGCCGGGACAGGGGGTATTCGGCAGTTCTTC. The chain uses TRBV5-4 and TRBJ2-1; 11 bases fit TRBD1. The CDR3 is made up of 15 amino acids. CDR1 is SGHNT, CDR2 YYREEE, per germline (reference sequence). Trimming took 0 bases from V and 12 from J; bases not matched to a gene: 8.

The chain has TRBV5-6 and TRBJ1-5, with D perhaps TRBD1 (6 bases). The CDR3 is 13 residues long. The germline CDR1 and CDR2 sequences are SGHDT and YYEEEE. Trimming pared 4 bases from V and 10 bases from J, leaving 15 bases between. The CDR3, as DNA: TGTGCCAGCAGCCAAATAGGGGGAGGTCCCCAGCATTTT. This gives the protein CASSQIGGGPQHF.

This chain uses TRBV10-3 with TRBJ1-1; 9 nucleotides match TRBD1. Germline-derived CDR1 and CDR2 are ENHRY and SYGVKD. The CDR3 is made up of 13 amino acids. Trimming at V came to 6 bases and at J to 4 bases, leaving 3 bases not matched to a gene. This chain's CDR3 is CAIRGQGLTEAFF. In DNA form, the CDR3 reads TGTGCCATCAGGGGACAGGGACTCACTGAAGCTTTCTTT.

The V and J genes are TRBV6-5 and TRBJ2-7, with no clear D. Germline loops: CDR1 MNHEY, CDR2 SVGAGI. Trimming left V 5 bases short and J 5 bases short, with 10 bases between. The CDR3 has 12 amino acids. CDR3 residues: CASSLTKDEQYF. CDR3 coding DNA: TGTGCCAGCAGTCTCACTAAGGACGAGCAGTACTTC.

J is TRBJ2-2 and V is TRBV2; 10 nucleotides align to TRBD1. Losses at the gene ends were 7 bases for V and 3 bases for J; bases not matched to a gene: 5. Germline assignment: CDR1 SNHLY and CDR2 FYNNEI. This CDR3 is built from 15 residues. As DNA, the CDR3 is TGTGCCAGCAAACCGGGACAGGGGTACACCGGGGAGCTGTTTTTT. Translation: CASKPGQGYTGELFF. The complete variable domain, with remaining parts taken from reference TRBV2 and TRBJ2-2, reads EPEVTQTPSHQVTQMGQEVILRCVPISNHLYFYWYRQILGQKVEFLVSFYNNEISEKSEIFDDQFSVERPDGSNFTLKIRSTKLEDSAMYFCASKPGQGYTGELFFGEGSRLTVL.

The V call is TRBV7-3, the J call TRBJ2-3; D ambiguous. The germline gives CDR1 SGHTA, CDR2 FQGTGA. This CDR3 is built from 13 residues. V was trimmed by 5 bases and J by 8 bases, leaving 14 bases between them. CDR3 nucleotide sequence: TGTGCCAGCAGCCCCGGGCCGGTGGGTACGCAGTATTTT. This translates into CASSPGPVGTQYF.

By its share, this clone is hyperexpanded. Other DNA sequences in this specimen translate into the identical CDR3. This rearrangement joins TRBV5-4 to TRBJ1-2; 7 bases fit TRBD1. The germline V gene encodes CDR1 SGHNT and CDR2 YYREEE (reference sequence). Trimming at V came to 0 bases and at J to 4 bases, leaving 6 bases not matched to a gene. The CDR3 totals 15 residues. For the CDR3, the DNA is TGTGCCAGCAGCTTGGGGGAAGGGGGCGCCTATGGCTACACCTTC. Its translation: CASSLGEGGAYGYTF.

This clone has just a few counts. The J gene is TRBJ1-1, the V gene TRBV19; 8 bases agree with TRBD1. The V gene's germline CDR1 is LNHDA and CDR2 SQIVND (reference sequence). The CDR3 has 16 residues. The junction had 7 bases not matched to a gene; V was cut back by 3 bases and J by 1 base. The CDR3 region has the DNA TGTGCCAGTAGTATCTTCGGCAGGGGGCCGAACACTGAAGCTTTCTTT. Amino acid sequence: CASSIFGRGPNTEAFF.

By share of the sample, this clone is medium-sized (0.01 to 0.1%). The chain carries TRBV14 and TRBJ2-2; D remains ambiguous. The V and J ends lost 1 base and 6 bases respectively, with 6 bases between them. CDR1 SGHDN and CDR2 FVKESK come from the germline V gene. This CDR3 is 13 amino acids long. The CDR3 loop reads CASSQGQPGELFF. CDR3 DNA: TGTGCCAGCAGCCAAGGGCAGCCCGGGGAGCTGTTTTTT.

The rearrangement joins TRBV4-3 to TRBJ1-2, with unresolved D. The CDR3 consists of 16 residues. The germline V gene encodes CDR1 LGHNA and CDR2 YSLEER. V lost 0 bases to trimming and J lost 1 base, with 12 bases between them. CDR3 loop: CASSQDNFGFNYGYTF. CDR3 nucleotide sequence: TGCGCCAGCAGCCAAGATAACTTCGGTTTTAACTATGGCTACACCTTC.

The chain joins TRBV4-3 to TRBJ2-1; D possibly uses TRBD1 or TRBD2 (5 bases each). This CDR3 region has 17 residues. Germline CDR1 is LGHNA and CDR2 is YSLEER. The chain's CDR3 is CAAATFGASHSYNEQFF. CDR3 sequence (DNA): TGCGCAGCAGCCACCTTCGGGGCGTCTCACTCCTACAATGAGCAGTTCTTC.

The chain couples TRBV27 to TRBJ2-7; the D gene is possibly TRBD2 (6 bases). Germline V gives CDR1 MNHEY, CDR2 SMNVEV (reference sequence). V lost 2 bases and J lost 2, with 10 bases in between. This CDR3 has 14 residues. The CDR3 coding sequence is TGTGCCAGCAGTTTAGCGGGGAGGACCTACGAGCAGTACTTC. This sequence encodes CASSLAGRTYEQYF.

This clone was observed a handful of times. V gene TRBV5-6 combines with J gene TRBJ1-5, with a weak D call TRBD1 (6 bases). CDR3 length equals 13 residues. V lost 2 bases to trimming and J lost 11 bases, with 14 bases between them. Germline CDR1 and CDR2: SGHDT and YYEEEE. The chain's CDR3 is CASSLQGRGTQHF. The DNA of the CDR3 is TGTGCCAGCAGCTTACAGGGTAGGGGGACCCAGCATTTT.

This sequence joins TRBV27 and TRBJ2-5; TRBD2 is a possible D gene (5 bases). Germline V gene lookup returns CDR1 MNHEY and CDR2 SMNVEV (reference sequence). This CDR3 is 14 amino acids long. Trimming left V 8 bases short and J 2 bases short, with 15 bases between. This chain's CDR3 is CASADFGVQETQYF. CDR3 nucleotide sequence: TGTGCCAGCGCCGATTTCGGGGTTCAAGAGACCCAGTACTTC.